Sequencing of this T cell receptor (beta chain) was carried out in a study of blood T cell repertoires in COVID-19. About the research overall: PBMCs, B-cell-depleted T cells, or T cells were the source of the cDNA or gDNA that made up the material.

Study processing details: Amplification of reference gene primers was used by the study to estimate nucleated cell counts. Clones were sequenced by immunoSEQ multiplex PCR, and TCRdb holds only the in-frame ones, with some missing. The D gene and trimming were derived from the DNA, and the V and J assignments and clone size from that table. The sample has about 200,000 clones; 85% to 90% are singletons. The CDR3 runs to 14 residues. Germline V gene data show CDR1 as SEHNR and CDR2 as FQNEAQ (reference sequence). The V and J ends lost 5 bases and 0 bases respectively, with 9 bases between them. This TCR was sampled from a man younger than 35 with active or convalescent COVID-19. The sample consisted of peripheral blood. The chain links TRBV7-9 to TRBJ2-3, with D perhaps TRBD2 (6 bases). CDR3 coding DNA: TGTGCCAGCAGCCCAGGGACTAGCACAGATACGCAGTATTTT. Translated, it gives CASSPGTSTDTQYF.